The next 2 T cell receptor beta chains were all read from a single sample in a study of T cells in women clearing cervical HPV infection. Data came from immunoSEQ multiplex PCR; TCRdb stores just in-frame clones and leaves some out. The table lists around 25,000 clones. Specimen: blood buffy coat. All receptors derive from a woman between 18 and 70 years old with a cervical HPV16 infection that either progressed to CIN3+ or cleared (not recorded which).

On this clone: Read sequence stops 3 residues before the CDR3 end, and the germline J gene provides the missing end. The chain employs TRBV30 and TRBJ1-4, with D possibly matching TRBD1 (6 bases). This CDR3 is built from 14 residues. Germline loops: CDR1 GTSNPN, CDR2 SVGIG (reference sequence). Here the CDR3 reads CAWSAGEEISPLFF. The DNA read from the CDR3 is TGTGCCTGGAGTGCAGGGGAGGAGATTTCACCA. Full variable domain (rest looked up from reference TRBV30 and TRBJ1-4): SQTIHQWPATLVQPVGSPLSLECTVEGTSNPNLYWYRQAAGRGLQLLFYSVGIGQISSEVPQNLSASRPQDRQFILSSKKLLLSDSGFYLCAWSAGEEISPLFFGSGTQLSVL.

As regards this clone: Read data end 3 residues before the CDR3 end; the end is taken from the germline J gene. The chain has TRBV5-8 and TRBJ2-1, with 8 bases matching TRBD2. The V gene's germline CDR1 is SGHTS and CDR2 YDEGEE. Trimming cost V 3 bases and J 6 bases; bases outside gene matches: 5. The CDR3 consists of 14 residues. CDR3 DNA (partial): TGTGCCAGCAGCTGGAGGACTAGCATCAATGAG. Translated: CASSWRTSINE. The entire CDR3 reads CASSWRTSINEQFF.